This is a list of T cell receptor beta chains from one sample in a study of T cells in Graves' hyperthyroidism and ophthalmopathy. TCRdb processed the multiplex PCR reads anew with MiXCR; each CDR3 protein has one entry. The sample records 500,000 to 800,000 distinct CDR3 sequences, about 45% being singletons. The specimen sequenced was peripheral blood or thyroid tissue (not recorded which). These receptors were taken from an adult man with Graves' disease, either hyperthyroidism or ophthalmopathy (not recorded which). Both conserved end residues are part of each CDR3. The D gene is left open where the match is weak. Rows may omit the clone size; those that give it use once, few, many or a size class.

J | V | size | D | CDR3 | DNA
TRBJ1-1 | TRBV29-1 | many | NA | CSVEGLPGVGYMNTEAFF | TGCAGCGTTGAAGGGCTACCGGGAGTAGGGTACATGAACACTGAAGCTTTCTTT
TRBJ1-1 | TRBV10-3 | many | NA | CAIIDSLNTEAFF | TGTGCCATCATAGACAGTTTGAACACTGAAGCTTTCTTT
TRBJ2-7 | TRBV10-3 | NA | NA | CAISEQVDGYEQYF | TGTGCCATCAGTGAACAGGTTGATGGCTACGAGCAGTACTTC
TRBJ2-7 | TRBV6-5 | NA | NA | CASSLISRPSTYEQYF | TGTGCCAGCAGTTTAATTTCGAGGCCCTCGACCTACGAGCAGTACTTC
TRBJ2-5 | TRBV5-1 | NA | TRBD1 | CASSLGGQGATGETQYF | TGCGCCAGCAGCTTGGGGGGACAGGGGGCCACGGGAGAGACCCAGTACTTC
TRBJ2-7 | TRBV7-9 | many | NA | CASSLSVQGYEQYF | TGTGCCAGCAGCTTATCAGTACAGGGCTACGAGCAGTACTTC
TRBJ2-7 | TRBV12-3/TRBV12-4 | few | TRBD2 | CASKSSGRSSYEQYF | TGTGCCAGCAAATCAAGCGGGAGGTCCTCCTACGAGCAGTACTTC
TRBJ2-2 | TRBV5-1 | NA | NA | CASSLVSSPPGELFF | TGCGCCAGCAGCTTGGTGTCCAGCCCGCCCGGGGAGCTGTTTTTT
TRBJ1-1 | TRBV12-3/TRBV12-4 | NA | NA | CASSNTPGTEAFF | TGTGCCAGCAGTAACACCCCGGGAACTGAAGCTTTCTTT
TRBJ1-6 | TRBV5-1 | once | NA | CASSSGSGSSYNSPLHF | TGCGCCAGCAGCTCCGGAAGTGGGAGCTCCTATAATTCACCCCTCCACTTT
TRBJ1-2 | TRBV29-1 | NA | NA | CSVDTRTIGGYTF | TGCAGCGTTGATACGCGGACGATCGGAGGCTACACCTTC
TRBJ1-6 | TRBV2 | NA | NA | CASPKEGTYNSPLHF | TGTGCCAGCCCGAAAGAGGGTACCTATAATTCACCCCTCCACTTT
TRBJ1-1 | TRBV12-5 | NA | NA | CGDKDTEAFF | TGTGGGGACAAAGACACTGAAGCTTTCTTT
TRBJ2-3 | TRBV25-1 | NA | TRBD2 | CASVESSGSEDTQYF | TGTGCCAGCGTTGAAAGTAGCGGGAGCGAAGATACGCAGTATTTT
TRBJ2-5 | TRBV20-1 | NA | TRBD2 | CSARPGLAGVETQYF | TGCAGTGCTCGGCCGGGACTAGCAGGTGTAGAGACCCAGTACTTC
TRBJ2-3 | TRBV7-8 | few | NA | CASSLGQPNTQYF | TGTGCCAGCAGCTTAGGACAGCCCAATACGCAGTATTTT
TRBJ2-7 | TRBV7-2 | NA | NA | CASSPDGFFYEQYF | TGTGCCAGCAGCCCGGACGGATTTTTCTACGAGCAGTACTTC
TRBJ1-4 | TRBV15 | many | NA | CATTSTGFGGTNEKLFF | TGTGCCACCACCTCGACAGGTTTCGGGGGAACTAATGAAAAACTGTTTTTT
TRBJ2-5 | TRBV4-3 | NA | TRBD1 | CASSQEWTGEWQETQYF | TGCGCCAGCAGCCAAGAGTGGACAGGGGAATGGCAAGAGACCCAGTACTTC
TRBJ1-2 | TRBV29-1 | many | NA | CSVAGPGYTF | TGCAGCGTTGCAGGGCCCGGCTACACCTTC
TRBJ1-1 | TRBV16 | few | NA | CASSRILGTEAFF | TGTGCCAGCAGCCGCATCCTCGGCACTGAAGCTTTCTTT
TRBJ2-7 | TRBV20-1 | NA | NA | CSASPAGIAYEQYF | TGCAGTGCTAGTCCGGCCGGGATTGCCTACGAGCAGTACTTC
TRBJ2-7 | TRBV10-3 | few | NA | CASSEMSYEQYF | TGTGCCAGCAGTGAAATGTCCTACGAGCAGTACTTC
TRBJ1-2 | TRBV20-1 | few | NA | CSARDDSTGYTF | TGCAGTGCTAGAGATGACAGCACTGGCTACACCTTC
TRBJ1-6 | TRBV7-9 | NA | TRBD1 | CASTLQGARGSPLHF | TGTGCCAGCACCCTGCAGGGGGCGCGAGGTTCACCCCTCCACTTT
TRBJ1-5 | TRBV12-3/TRBV12-4 | NA | NA | CASSFEVRGQPQHF | TGTGCCAGCAGTTTTGAGGTGAGGGGTCAGCCCCAGCATTTT
TRBJ1-5 | TRBV2 | few | NA | CASRHRDFNQPQHF | TGTGCCAGCAGGCACAGGGATTTTAATCAGCCCCAGCATTTT
TRBJ1-1 | TRBV29-1 | many | NA | CSVQMNTEAFF | TGCAGCGTCCAAATGAACACTGAAGCTTTCTTT
TRBJ1-5 | TRBV27 | many | NA | CASGLNQPQHF | TGTGCCAGCGGTCTGAATCAGCCCCAGCATTTT
TRBJ2-7 | TRBV29-1 | NA | TRBD2 | CSVANIAGGGEQYF | TGCAGCGTTGCAAACATTGCGGGAGGAGGTGAGCAGTACTTC
TRBJ2-5 | TRBV11-2 | NA | TRBD1 | CASSLGTGGMGETQYF | TGTGCCAGCAGCTTAGGGACAGGGGGCATGGGAGAGACCCAGTACTTC